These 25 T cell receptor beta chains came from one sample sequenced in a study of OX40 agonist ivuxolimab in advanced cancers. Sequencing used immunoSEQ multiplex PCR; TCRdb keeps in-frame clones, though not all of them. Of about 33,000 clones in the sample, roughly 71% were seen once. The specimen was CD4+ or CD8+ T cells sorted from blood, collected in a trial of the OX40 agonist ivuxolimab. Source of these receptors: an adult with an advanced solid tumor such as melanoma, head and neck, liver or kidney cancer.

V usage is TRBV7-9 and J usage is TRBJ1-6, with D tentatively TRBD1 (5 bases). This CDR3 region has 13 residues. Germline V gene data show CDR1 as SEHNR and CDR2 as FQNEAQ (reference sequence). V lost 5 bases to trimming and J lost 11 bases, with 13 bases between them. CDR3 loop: CASSPGTIAPLHF. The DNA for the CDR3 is TGTGCCAGCAGCCCAGGGACGATAGCACCCCTCCACTTT.

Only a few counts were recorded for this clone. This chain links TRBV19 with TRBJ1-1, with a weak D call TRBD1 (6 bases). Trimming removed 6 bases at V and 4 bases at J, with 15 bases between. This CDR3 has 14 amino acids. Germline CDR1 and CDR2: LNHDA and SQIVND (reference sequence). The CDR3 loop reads CASSPGGGATEAFF. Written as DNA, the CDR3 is TGTGCCAGTAGCCCGGGGGGGGGCGCCACTGAAGCTTTCTTT.

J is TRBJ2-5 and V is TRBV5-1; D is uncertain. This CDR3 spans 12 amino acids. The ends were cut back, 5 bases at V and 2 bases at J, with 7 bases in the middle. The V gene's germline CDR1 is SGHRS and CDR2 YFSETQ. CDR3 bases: TGCGCCAGCAGAGCGATACAAGAGACCCAGTACTTC. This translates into CASRAIQETQYF.

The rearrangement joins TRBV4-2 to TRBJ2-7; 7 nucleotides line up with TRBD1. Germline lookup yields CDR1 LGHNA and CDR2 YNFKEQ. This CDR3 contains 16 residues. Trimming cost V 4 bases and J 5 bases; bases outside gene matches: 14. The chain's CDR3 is CASSPLGQEMLHEQYF. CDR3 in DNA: TGTGCCAGCAGCCCCCTCGGACAGGAGATGCTCCACGAGCAGTACTTC.

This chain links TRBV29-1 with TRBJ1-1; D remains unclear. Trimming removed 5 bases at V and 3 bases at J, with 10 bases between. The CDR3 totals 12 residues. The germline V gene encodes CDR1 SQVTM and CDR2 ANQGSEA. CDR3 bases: TGCAGCGTTTTTCAAGGACACACTGAAGCTTTCTTT. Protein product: CSVFQGHTEAFF.

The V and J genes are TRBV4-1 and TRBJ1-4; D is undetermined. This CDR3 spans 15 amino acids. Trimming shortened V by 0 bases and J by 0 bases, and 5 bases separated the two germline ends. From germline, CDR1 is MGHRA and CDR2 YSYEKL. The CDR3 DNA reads TGCGCCAGCAGCCAAGAGCAGGCAACTAATGAAAAACTGTTTTTT. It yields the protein CASSQEQATNEKLFF.

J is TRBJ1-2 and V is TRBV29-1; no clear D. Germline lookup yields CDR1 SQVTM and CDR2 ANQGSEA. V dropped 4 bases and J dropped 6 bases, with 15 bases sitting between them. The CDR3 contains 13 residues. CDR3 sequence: CSVGHIRGDGYTF. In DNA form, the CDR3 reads TGCAGCGTTGGACACATCCGGGGAGATGGCTACACCTTC.

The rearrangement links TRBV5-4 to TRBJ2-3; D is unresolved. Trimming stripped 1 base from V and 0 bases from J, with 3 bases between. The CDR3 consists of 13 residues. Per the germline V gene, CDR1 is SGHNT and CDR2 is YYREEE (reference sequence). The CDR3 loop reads CASSLTSTDTQYF. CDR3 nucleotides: TGTGCCAGCAGCTTGACAAGCACAGATACGCAGTATTTT.

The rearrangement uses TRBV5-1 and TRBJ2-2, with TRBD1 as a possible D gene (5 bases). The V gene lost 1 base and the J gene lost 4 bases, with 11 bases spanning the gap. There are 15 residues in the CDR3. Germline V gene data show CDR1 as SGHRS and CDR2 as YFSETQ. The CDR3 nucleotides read TGCGCCAGCAGCTTGACAGGAGAATTCACCGGGGAGCTGTTTTTT. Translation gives CASSLTGEFTGELFF.

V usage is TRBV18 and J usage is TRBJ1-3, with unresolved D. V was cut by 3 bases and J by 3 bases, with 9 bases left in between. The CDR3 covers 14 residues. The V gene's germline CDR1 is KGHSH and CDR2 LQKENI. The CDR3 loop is CASSPGGVGNTIYF. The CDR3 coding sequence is TGTGCCAGCTCACCCGGCGGGGTTGGAAACACCATATATTTT. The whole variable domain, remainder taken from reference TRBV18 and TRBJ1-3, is NAGVMQNPRHLVRRRGQEARLRCSPMKGHSHVYWYRQLPEEGLKFMVYLQKENIIDESGMPKERFSAEFPKEGPSILRIQQVVRGDSAAYFCASSPGGVGNTIYFGEGSWLTVV.

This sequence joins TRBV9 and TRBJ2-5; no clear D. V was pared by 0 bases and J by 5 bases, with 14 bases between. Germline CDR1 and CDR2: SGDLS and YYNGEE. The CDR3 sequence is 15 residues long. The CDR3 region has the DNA TGTGCCAGCAGCGTAGGTAATCCCAGGACGGAGACCCAGTACTTC. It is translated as CASSVGNPRTETQYF.

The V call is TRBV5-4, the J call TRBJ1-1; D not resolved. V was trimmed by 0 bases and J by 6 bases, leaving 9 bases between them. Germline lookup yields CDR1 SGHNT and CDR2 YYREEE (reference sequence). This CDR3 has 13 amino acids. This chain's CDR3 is CASSLASGPEAFF. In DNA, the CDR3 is TGTGCCAGCAGCTTGGCATCAGGTCCTGAAGCTTTCTTT. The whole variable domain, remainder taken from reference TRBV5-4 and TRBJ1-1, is ETGVTQSPTHLIKTRGQQVTLRCSSQSGHNTVSWYQQALGQGPQFIFQYYREEENGRGNFPPRFSGLQFPNYSSELNVNALELDDSALYLCASSLASGPEAFFGQGTRLTVV.

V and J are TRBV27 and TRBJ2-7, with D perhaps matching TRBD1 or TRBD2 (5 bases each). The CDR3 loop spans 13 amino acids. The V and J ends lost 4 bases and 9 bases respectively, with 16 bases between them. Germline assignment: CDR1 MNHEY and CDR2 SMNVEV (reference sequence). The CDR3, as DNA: TGTGCCAGCAGTTCGGGGACCGGAGAGGGGCAGTACTTC. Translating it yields CASSSGTGEGQYF.

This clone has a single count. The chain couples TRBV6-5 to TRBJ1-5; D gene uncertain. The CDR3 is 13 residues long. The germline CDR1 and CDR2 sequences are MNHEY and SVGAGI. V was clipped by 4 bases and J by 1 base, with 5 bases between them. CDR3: CASSLMSNQPQHF. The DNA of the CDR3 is TGTGCCAGCAGTTTAATGAGCAATCAGCCCCAGCATTTT.

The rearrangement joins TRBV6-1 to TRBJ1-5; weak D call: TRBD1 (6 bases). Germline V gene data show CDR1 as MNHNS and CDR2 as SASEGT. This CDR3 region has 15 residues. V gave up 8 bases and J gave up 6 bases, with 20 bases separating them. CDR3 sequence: CASYERGGFTQPQHF. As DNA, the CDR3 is TGTGCCAGCTACGAGAGAGGGGGGTTCACTCAGCCCCAGCATTTT.

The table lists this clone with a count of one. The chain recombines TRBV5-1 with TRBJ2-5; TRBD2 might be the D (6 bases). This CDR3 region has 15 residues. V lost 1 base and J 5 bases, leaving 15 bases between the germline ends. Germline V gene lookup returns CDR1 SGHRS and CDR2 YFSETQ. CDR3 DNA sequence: TGCGCCAGCAGCTTGTCAACTAGCTACCGGGAGACCCAGTACTTC. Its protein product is CASSLSTSYRETQYF.

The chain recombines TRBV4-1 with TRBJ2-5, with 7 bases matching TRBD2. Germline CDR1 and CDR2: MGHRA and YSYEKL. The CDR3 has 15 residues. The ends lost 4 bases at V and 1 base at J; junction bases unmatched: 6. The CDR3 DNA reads TGCGCCAGCAGCCGGGGACTATCCCGCCAAGAGACCCAGTACTTC. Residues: CASSRGLSRQETQYF.

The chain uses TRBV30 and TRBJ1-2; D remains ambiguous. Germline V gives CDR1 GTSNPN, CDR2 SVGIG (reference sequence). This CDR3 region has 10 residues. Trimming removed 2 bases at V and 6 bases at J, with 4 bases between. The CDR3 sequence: CAWSKDGYTF. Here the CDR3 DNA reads TGTGCCTGGAGTAAAGATGGCTACACCTTC. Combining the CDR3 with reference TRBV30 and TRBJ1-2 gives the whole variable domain SQTIHQWPATLVQPVGSPLSLECTVEGTSNPNLYWYRQAAGRGLQLLFYSVGIGQISSEVPQNLSASRPQDRQFILSSKKLLLSDSGFYLCAWSKDGYTFGSGTRLTVV.

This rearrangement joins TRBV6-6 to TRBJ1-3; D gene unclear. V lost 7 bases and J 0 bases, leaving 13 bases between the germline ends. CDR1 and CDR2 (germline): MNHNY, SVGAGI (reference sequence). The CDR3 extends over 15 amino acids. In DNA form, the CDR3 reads TGTGCCAGCAAGAGGGAGAAAGACTCTGGAAACACCATATATTTT. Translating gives CASKREKDSGNTIYF.

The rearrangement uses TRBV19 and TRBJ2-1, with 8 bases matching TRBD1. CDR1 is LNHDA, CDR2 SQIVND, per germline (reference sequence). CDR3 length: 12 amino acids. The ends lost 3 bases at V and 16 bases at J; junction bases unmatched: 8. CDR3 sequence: CASSIWGDRRFF. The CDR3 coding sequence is TGTGCCAGTAGTATTTGGGGGGACAGGAGATTCTTC.

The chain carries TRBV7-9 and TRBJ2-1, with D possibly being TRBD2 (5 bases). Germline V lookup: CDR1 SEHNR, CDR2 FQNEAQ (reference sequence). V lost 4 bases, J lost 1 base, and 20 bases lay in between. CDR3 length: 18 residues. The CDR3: CASSWPDVAIGSYNEQFF. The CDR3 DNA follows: TGTGCCAGCAGCTGGCCTGATGTAGCGATCGGGTCCTACAATGAGCAGTTCTTC.

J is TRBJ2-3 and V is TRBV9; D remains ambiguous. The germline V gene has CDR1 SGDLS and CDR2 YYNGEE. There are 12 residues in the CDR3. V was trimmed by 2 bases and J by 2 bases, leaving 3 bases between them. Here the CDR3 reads CASSVYTDTQYF. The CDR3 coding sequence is TGTGCCAGCAGCGTGTACACAGATACGCAGTATTTT. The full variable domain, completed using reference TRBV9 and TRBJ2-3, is DSGVTQTPKHLITATGQRVTLRCSPRSGDLSVYWYQQSLDQGLQFLIQYYNGEERAKGNILERFSAQQFPDLHSELNLSSLELGDSALYFCASSVYTDTQYFGPGTRLTVL.

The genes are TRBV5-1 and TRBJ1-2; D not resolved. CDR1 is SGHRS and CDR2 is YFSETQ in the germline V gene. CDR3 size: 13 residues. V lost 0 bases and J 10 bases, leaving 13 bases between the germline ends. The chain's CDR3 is CASSLGRPGNYTF. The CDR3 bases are TGCGCCAGCAGCTTGGGGCGGCCAGGAAACTACACCTTC.

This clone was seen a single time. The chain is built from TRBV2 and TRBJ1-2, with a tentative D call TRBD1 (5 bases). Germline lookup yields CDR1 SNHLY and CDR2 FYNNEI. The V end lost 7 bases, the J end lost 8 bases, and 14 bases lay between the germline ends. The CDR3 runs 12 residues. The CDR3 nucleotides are TGTGCCAGCATTGCAGGGCGATTGGGCTACACCTTC. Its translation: CASIAGRLGYTF.

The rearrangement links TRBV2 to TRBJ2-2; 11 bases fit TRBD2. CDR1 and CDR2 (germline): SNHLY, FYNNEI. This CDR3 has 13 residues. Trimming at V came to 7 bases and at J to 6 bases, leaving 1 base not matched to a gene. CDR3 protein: CASNSGGAGELFF. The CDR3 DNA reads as TGTGCCAGCAATAGCGGGGGGGCCGGGGAGCTGTTTTTT.